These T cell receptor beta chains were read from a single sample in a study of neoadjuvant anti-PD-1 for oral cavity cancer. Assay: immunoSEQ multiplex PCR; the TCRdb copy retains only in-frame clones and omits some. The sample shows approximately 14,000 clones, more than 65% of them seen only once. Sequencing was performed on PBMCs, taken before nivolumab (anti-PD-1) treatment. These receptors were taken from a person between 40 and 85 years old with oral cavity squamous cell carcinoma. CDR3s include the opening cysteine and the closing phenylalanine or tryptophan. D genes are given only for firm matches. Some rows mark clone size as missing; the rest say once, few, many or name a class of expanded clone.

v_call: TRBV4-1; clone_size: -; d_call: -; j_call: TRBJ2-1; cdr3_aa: CASSQSYGRSWEQFF; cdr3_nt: TGCGCCAGCAGCCAGAGTTACGGGAGATCCTGGGAGCAGTTCTTC
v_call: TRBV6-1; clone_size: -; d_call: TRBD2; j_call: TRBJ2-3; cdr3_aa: CASSELAGAADTQYF; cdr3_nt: TGTGCCAGCAGTGAACTAGCGGGGGCCGCAGATACGCAGTATTTT
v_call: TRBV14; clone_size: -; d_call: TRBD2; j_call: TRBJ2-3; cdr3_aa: CASSHARELAGTDTQYF; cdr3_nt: TGTGCCAGCAGCCACGCTCGGGAACTAGCGGGGACAGATACGCAGTATTTT
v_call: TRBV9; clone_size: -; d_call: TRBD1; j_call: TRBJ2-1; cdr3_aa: CASSVVQGAGNEQFF; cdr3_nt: TGTGCCAGCAGCGTAGTCCAGGGGGCTGGTAATGAGCAGTTCTTC
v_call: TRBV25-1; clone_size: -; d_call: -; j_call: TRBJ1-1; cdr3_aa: CASSEWGGTEAFF; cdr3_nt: TGTGCCAGCAGTGAATGGGGGGGAACTGAAGCTTTCTTT
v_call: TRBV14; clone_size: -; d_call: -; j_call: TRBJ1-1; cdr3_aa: CASSPGGMNTEAFF; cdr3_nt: TGTGCCAGCAGCCCGGGGGGCATGAACACTGAAGCTTTCTTT
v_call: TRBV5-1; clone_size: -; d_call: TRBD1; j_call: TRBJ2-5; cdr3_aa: CASSLLGTVQETQYF; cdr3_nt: TGCGCCAGCAGCTTACTTGGGACAGTCCAAGAGACCCAGTACTTC
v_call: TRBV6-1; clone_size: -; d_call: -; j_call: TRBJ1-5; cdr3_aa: CATSRGVNNQPQHF; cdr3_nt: TGTGCCACCAGCAGGGGAGTTAACAATCAGCCCCAGCATTTT
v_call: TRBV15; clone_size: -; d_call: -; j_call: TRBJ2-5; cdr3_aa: CATSRDLGGKTQYF; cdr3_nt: TGTGCCACCAGCAGAGATCTAGGAGGAAAGACCCAGTACTTC
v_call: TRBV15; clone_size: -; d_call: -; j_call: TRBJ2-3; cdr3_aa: CATSREGGDSTDTQYF; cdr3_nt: TGTGCCACCAGCAGAGAAGGCGGGGACAGCACAGATACGCAGTATTTT
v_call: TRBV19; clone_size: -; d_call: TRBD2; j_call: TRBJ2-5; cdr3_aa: CASSIALAGGPYQETQYF; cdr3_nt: TGTGCCAGTAGTATAGCGCTAGCGGGGGGACCTTACCAAGAGACCCAGTACTTC
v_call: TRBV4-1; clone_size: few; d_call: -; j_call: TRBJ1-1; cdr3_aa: CASSQLNRGTVEAFF; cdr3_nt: TGCGCCAGCAGCCAATTGAATCGGGGAACCGTTGAAGCTTTCTTT
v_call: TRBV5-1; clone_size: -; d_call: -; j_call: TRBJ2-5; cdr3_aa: CASSIGQGPKYQETQYF; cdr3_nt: TGCGCCAGCAGCATTGGGCAGGGGCCGAAGTACCAAGAGACCCAGTACTTC
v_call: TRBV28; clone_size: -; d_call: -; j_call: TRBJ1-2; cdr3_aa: CASSLYGRGEGGYTF; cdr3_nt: TGTGCCAGCAGTTTATATGGCAGGGGAGAGGGAGGCTACACCTTC
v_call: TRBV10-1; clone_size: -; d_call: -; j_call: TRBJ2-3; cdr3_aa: CASSDPPNDTQYF; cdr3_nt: TGCGCCAGCAGTGACCCCCCAAACGATACGCAGTATTTT
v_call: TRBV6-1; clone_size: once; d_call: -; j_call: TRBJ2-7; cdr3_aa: CASTDSGLSYEQYF; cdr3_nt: TGTGCCAGCACCGATTCAGGGTTATCCTACGAGCAGTACTTC
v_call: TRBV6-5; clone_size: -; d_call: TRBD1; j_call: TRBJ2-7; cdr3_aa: CASSSPGTGVYEQYF; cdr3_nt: TGTGCCAGCAGTTCCCCCGGGACAGGGGTCTACGAGCAGTACTTC
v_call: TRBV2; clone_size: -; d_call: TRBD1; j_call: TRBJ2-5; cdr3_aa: CASSRDRSQETQYF; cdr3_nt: TGTGCCAGCAGTAGGGACAGAAGCCAAGAGACCCAGTACTTC
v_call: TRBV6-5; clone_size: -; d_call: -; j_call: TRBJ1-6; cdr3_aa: CASSYSLLVGSSPLHF; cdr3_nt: TGTGCCAGCAGTTACTCCCTTCTCGTGGGAAGTTCACCCCTCCACTTT
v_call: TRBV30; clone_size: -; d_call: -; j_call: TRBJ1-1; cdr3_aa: CAWSLQVNTEAFF; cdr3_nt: TGTGCCTGGAGTTTACAGGTAAACACTGAAGCTTTCTTT
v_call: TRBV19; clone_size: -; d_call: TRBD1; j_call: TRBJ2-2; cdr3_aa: CASSTGTDPFSTGELFF; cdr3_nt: TGTGCCAGTAGTACCGGGACAGATCCCTTTTCCACCGGGGAGCTGTTTTTT
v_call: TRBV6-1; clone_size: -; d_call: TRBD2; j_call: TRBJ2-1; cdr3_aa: CASRASGYNEQFF; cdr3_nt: TGTGCCAGTAGAGCTAGCGGTTACAATGAGCAGTTCTTC
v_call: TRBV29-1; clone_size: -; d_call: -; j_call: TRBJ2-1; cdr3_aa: CSVDGFNNEQFF; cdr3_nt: TGCAGCGTTGACGGATTCAACAATGAGCAGTTCTTC
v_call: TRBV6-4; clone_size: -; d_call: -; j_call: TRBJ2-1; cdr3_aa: CASTDGTVPDEQFF; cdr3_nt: TGTGCCAGCACCGACGGGACCGTGCCGGATGAGCAGTTCTTC
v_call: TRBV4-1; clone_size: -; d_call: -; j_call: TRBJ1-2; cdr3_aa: CASSRTYPANYGYTF; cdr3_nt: TGCGCCAGCAGCCGTACCTACCCCGCTAACTATGGCTACACCTTC
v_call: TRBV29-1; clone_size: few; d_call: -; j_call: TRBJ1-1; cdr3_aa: CSVRGNTEAFF; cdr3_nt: TGCAGCGTTCGGGGGAACACTGAAGCTTTCTTT
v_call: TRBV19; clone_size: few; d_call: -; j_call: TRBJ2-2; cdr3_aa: CASSIREGAVTGELFF; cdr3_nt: TGTGCCAGTAGTATACGGGAGGGGGCGGTCACCGGGGAGCTGTTTTTT
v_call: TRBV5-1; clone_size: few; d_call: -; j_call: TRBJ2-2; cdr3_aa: CASSPHPMDGELFF; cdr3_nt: TGCGCCAGCAGTCCTCATCCAATGGACGGGGAGCTGTTTTTT
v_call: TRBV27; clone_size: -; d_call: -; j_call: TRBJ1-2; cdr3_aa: CASSKTGYYGYTF; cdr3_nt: TGTGCCAGCAGTAAAACAGGGTACTATGGCTACACCTTC
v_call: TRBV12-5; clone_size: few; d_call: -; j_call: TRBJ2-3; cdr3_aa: CASGLGLSPTDTQYF; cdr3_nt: TGTGCTAGTGGGTTGGGACTTAGCCCCACAGATACGCAGTATTTT
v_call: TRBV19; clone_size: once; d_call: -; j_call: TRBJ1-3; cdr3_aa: CASSILSSGNTIYF; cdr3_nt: TGTGCCAGTAGTATTCTGAGCTCTGGAAACACCATATATTTT
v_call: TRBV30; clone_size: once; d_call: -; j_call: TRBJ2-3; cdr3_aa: CAWSVQGTDTQYF; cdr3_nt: TGTGCCTGGAGTGTCCAGGGAACAGATACGCAGTATTTT
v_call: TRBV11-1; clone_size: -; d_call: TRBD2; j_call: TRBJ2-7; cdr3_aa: CASSLGTSGASYEQYF; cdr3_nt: TGTGCCAGCAGCTTAGGGACTAGCGGGGCCTCCTACGAGCAGTACTTC
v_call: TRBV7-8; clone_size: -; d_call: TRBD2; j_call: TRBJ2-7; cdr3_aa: CASSLGPAGNYEQYF; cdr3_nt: TGTGCCAGCAGCTTAGGTCCAGCGGGGAACTACGAGCAGTACTTC
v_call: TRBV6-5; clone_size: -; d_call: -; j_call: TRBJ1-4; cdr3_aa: CASSYRDRSNEKLFF; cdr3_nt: TGTGCCAGCAGTTACAGGGACCGTTCTAATGAAAAACTGTTTTTT
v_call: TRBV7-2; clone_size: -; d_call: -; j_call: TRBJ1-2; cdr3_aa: CASSPFSGQGYGYTF; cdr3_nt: TGTGCCAGCAGCCCTTTCTCCGGGCAGGGATATGGCTACACCTTC
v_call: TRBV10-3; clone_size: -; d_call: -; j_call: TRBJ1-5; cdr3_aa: CAISESKGGSNQPQHF; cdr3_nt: TGTGCCATCAGTGAGTCGAAAGGGGGAAGCAATCAGCCCCAGCATTTT
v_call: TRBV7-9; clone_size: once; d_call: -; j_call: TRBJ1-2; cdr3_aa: CASSSVGYGYTF; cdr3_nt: TGTGCCAGCAGCTCGGTTGGCTATGGCTACACCTTC
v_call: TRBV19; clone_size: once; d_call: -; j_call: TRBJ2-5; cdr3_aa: CASSDRQGTSGSSRETQYF; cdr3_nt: TGTGCCAGTAGTGACCGACAGGGGACGAGCGGGAGTTCACGGGAGACCCAGTACTTC
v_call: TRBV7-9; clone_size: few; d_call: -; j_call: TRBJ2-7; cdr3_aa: CASSASSEQYF; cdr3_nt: TGTGCCAGCAGCGCGAGTAGCGAGCAGTACTTC
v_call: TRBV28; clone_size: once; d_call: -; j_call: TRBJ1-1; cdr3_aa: CASSMGLAWGNTEAFF; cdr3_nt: TGTGCCAGCAGTATGGGACTCGCCTGGGGGAACACTGAAGCTTTCTTT
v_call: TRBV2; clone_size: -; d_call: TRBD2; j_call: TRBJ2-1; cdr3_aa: CASSAYWVHRGDEQFF; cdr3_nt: TGTGCCAGCAGTGCCTATTGGGTTCACCGGGGGGATGAGCAGTTCTTC
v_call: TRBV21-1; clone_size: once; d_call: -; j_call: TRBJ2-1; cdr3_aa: CASSKGSRENNEQFF; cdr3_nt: TGTGCCAGCAGCAAAGGCTCGCGGGAGAACAATGAGCAGTTCTTC
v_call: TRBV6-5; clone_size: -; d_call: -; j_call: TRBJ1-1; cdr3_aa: CASSYSRGKTEAFF; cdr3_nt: TGTGCCAGCAGTTATTCCAGGGGAAAGACTGAAGCTTTCTTT
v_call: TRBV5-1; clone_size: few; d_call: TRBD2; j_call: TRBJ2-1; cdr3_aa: CASSLAGTSESSYNEQFF; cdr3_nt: TGCGCCAGCAGCTTGGCCGGGACTAGCGAGAGCTCCTACAATGAGCAGTTCTTC
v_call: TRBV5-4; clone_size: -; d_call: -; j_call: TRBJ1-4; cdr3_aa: CASRGVMDEKLFF; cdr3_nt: TGTGCCAGCAGAGGGGTGATGGATGAAAAACTGTTTTTT
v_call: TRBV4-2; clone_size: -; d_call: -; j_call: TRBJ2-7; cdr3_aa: CASSHGNYEQYF; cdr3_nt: TGTGCCAGCAGCCATGGGAACTACGAGCAGTACTTC
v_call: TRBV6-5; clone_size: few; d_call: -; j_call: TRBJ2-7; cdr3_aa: CASSYETGRFYEQYF; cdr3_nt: TGTGCCAGCAGTTACGAGACGGGACGATTCTACGAGCAGTACTTC